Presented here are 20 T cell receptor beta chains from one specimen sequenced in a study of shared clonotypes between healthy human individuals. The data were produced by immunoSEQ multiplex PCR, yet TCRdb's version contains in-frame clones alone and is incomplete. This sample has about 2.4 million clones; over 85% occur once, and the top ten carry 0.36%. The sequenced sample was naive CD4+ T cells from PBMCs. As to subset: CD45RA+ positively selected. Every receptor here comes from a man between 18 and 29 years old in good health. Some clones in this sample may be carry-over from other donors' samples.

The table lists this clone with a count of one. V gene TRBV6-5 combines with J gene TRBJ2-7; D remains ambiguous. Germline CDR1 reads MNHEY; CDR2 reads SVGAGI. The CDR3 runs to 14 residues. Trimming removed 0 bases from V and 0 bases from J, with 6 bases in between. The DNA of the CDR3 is TGTGCCAGCAGTTACTCGATGTCCTCCTACGAGCAGTACTTC. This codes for CASSYSMSSYEQYF.

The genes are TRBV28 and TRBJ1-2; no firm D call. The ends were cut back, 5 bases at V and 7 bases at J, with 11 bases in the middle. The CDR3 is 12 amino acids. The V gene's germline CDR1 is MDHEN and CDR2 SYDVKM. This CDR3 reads CASSISTSGYTF. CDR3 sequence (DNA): TGTGCCAGCAGTATCTCAACCAGTGGCTACACCTTC.

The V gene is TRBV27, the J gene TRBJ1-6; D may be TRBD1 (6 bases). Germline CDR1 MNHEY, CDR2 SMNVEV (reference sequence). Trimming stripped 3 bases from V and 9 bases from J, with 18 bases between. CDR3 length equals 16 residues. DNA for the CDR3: TGTGCCAGCAGTTTTCGGACCGAGCTCAGGGGTTCACCCCTCCACTTT. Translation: CASSFRTELRGSPLHF.

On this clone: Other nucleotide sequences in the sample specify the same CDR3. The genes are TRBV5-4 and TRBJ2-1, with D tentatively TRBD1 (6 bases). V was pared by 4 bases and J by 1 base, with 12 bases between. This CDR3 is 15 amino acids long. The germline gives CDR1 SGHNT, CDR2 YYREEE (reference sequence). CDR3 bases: TGTGCCAGCAGCCTGACAGGAGGTTCCTACAATGAGCAGTTCTTC. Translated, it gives CASSLTGGSYNEQFF.

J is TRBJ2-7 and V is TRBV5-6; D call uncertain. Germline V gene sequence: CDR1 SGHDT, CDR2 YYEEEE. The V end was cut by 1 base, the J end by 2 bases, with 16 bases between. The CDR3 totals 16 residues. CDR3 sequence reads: CASSLLGTRKTYEQYF. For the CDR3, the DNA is TGTGCCAGCAGCTTGCTCGGCACCCGAAAAACCTACGAGCAGTACTTC.

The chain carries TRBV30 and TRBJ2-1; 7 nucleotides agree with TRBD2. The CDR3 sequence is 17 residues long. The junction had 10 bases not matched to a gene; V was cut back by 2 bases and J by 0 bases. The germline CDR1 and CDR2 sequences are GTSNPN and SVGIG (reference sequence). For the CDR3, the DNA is TGTGCCTGGAGTCGGTATTGGGGGACTAACTCCTACAATGAGCAGTTCTTC. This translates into CAWSRYWGTNSYNEQFF.

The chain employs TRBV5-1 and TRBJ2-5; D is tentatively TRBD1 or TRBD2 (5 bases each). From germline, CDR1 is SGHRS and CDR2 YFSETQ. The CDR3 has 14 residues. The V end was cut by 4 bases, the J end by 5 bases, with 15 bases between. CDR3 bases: TGCGCCAGCAGCCCTGATGGGGGTGGGGAGACCCAGTACTTC. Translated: CASSPDGGGETQYF.

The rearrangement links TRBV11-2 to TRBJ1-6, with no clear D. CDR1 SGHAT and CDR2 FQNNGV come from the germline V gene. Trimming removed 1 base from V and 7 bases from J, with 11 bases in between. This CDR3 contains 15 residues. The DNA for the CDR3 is TGTGCCAGCAGCTTAGTGGGCCATCCCAATTCACCCCTCCACTTT. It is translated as CASSLVGHPNSPLHF. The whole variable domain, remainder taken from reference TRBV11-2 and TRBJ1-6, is EAGVAQSPRYKIIEKRQSVAFWCNPISGHATLYWYQQILGQGPKLLIQFQNNGVVDDSQLPKDRFSAERLKGVDSTLKIQPAKLEDSAVYLCASSLVGHPNSPLHFGNGTRLTVT.

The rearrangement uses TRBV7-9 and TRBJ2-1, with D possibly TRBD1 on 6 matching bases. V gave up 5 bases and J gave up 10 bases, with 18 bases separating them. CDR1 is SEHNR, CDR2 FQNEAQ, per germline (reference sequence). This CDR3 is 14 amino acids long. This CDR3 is CASSPVGTGTEQFF. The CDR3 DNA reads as TGTGCCAGCAGCCCTGTTGGCACCGGGACAGAGCAGTTCTTC.

In DNA, the CDR3 is TGTGCCAGCAGTACGGGGGGCGCGGGGAACACTGAAGCTTTCTTT. Its translation: CASSTGGAGNTEAFF. The J gene is TRBJ1-1, the V gene TRBV28; TRBD1 is a possible D gene (6 bases). There are 15 residues in the CDR3. CDR1 and CDR2 (germline): MDHEN, SYDVKM. Trimming cost V 5 bases and J 1 base, with 14 bases left between them.

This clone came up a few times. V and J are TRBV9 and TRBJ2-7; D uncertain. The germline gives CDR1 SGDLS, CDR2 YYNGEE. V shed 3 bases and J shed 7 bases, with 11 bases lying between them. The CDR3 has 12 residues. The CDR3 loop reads CASSGIMTEQYF. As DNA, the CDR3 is TGTGCCAGCAGCGGAATCATGACTGAGCAGTACTTC.

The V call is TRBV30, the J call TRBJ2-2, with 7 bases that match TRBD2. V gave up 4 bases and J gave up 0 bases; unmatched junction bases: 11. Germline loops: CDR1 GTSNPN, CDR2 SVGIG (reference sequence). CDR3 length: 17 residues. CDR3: CAWNKRGTASNTGELFF. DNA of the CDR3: TGTGCCTGGAATAAGCGGGGTACTGCGTCGAACACCGGGGAGCTGTTTTTT.

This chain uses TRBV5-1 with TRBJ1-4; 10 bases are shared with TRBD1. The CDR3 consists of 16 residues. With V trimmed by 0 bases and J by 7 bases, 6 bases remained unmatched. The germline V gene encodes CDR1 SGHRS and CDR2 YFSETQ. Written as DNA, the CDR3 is TGCGCCAGCAGCTTGGGAGGGACAGGGGACGTTGAAAAACTGTTTTTT. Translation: CASSLGGTGDVEKLFF.

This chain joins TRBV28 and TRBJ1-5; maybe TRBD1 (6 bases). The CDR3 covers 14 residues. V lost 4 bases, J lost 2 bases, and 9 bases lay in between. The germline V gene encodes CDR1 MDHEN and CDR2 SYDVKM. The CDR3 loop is CASSSGQRNQPQHF. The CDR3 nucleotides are TGTGCCAGCAGTTCCGGACAGCGCAATCAGCCCCAGCATTTT. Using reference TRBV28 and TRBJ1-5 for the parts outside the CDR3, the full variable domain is DVKVTQSSRYLVKRTGEKVFLECVQDMDHENMFWYRQDPGLGLRLIYFSYDVKMKEKGDIPEGYSVSREKKERFSLILESASTNQTSMYLCASSSGQRNQPQHFGDGTRLSIL.

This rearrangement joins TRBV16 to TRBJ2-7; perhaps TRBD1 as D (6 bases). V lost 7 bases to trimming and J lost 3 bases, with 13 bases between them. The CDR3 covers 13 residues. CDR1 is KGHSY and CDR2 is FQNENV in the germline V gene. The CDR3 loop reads CASTGQLNYEQYF. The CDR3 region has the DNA TGTGCCAGCACCGGACAGCTGAACTACGAGCAGTACTTC.

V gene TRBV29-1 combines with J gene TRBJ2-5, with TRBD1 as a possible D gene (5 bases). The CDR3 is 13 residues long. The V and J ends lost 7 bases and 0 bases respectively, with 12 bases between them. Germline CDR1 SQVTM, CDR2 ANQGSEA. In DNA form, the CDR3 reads TGCAGCGCCAGGGCTCAGTACCAAGAGACCCAGTACTTC. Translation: CSARAQYQETQYF.

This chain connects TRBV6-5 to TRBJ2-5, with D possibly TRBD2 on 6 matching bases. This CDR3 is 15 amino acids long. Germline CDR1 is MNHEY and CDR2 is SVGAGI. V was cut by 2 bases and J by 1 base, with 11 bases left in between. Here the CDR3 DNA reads TGTGCCAGCAGTTACGGGCTAGCGCCCCAAGAGACCCAGTACTTC. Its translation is CASSYGLAPQETQYF.

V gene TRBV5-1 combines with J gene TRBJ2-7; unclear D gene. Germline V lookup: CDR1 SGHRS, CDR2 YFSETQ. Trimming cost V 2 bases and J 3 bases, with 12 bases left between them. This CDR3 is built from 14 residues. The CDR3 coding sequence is TGCGCCAGCAGCTTCTCTCCAGAGAACTACGAGCAGTACTTC. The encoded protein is CASSFSPENYEQYF.

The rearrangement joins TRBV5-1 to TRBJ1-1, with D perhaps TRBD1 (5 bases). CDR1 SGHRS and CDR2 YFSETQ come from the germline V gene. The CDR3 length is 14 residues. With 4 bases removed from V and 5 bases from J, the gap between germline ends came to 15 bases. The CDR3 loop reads CASSSDSARTEAFF. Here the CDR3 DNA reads TGCGCCAGCAGCAGCGACAGCGCGAGGACTGAAGCTTTCTTT.

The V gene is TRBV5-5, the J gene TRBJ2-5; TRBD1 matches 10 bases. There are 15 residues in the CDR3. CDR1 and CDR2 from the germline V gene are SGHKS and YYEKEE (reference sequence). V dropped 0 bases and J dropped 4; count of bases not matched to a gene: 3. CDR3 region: CASSLGQGAGETQYF. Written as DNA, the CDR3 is TGTGCCAGCAGCTTGGGACAGGGGGCCGGAGAGACCCAGTACTTC.